This section outlines one T cell receptor (beta chain) sequence together with its context. Germline CDR1 is MNHEY and CDR2 is SVGAGI. This CDR3 has 14 residues. V lost 0 bases to trimming and J lost 9 bases, with 12 bases between them. Researchers sorted participants into cohorts using their self-reported clinical history. TCRdb's copy holds only in-frame clones and misses some; the assay was immunoSEQ multiplex PCR. Here the sample spans roughly 300,000 clones, more than 80% being singletons. The data are from a study of blood T cell repertoires in COVID-19. The sample comprised PBMCs or T cells enriched from blood (not recorded which). The sequence was obtained from a woman aged 30 to 39 who had recovered from COVID-19. V usage is TRBV6-5 and J usage is TRBJ2-1; possible D gene TRBD1, 5 bases. The CDR3 sequence: CASSYSGQSGEQFF. CDR3 DNA: TGTGCCAGCAGTTACTCGGGGCAGTCGGGTGAGCAGTTCTTC.